The 22 T cell receptor beta chains below were found in one sample sequenced in a study of T cell responses to AZD1222 COVID-19 vaccine. Method: immunoSEQ multiplex PCR; TCRdb's copy keeps in-frame clones and lacks some. Of 90,000 or so clones listed, 89% are singletons. Material: peripheral blood, obtained 28 days after the second AZD1222 dose. These receptors all come from an adult who received the AZD1222 COVID-19 vaccine.

A single count supports this clone. The genes are TRBV19 and TRBJ1-1, with D possibly matching TRBD1 (5 bases). In germline, CDR1 is LNHDA, CDR2 SQIVND (reference sequence). V was shortened by 3 bases and J by 1 base, with 12 bases between the two germline ends. This CDR3 spans 15 amino acids. The CDR3 spells CASSIVGGKNTEAFF. CDR3 DNA sequence: TGTGCCAGTAGTATTGTTGGGGGGAAGAACACTGAAGCTTTCTTT.

V is TRBV11-3 and J is TRBJ1-3; D unclear. From germline, CDR1 is SGHNT and CDR2 YENEEA. Trimming pared 2 bases from V and 0 bases from J, leaving 11 bases between. The CDR3 has 16 amino acids. CDR3 sequence (DNA): TGTGCCAGCAGCTTAAGGGTTTCCCGCTCTGGAAACACCATATATTTT. Protein sequence: CASSLRVSRSGNTIYF.

V and J are TRBV9 and TRBJ2-1; perhaps TRBD2 as D (5 bases). Germline assignment: CDR1 SGDLS and CDR2 YYNGEE. V was pared by 6 bases and J by 6 bases, with 10 bases between. The CDR3 is 12 residues long. CDR3 loop: CASNILGNEQFF. The CDR3 DNA follows: TGTGCCAGCAACATACTAGGCAATGAGCAGTTCTTC.

The table lists this clone with a count of one. CDR3 region: CASRYRDRGHSTEAFF. The CDR3 region has the DNA TGTGCCAGCAGGTACCGGGACAGGGGGCATAGCACTGAAGCTTTCTTT. This sequence joins TRBV6-2 or TRBV6-3 and TRBJ1-1; the match to TRBD1 covers 12 bases. Germline V gene lookup returns CDR1 MNHEY and CDR2 SVGEGT. After removal of 6 bases from V and 4 bases from J, the junction contained 9 bases not matched to a gene. This CDR3 has 16 amino acids.

J is TRBJ2-5 and V is TRBV4-3; the match to TRBD2 covers 13 bases. V trimming: 2 bases; J trimming: 0 bases; junction bases outside the gene matches: 6. There are 18 residues in the CDR3. CDR1 LGHNA and CDR2 YSLEER come from the germline V gene. Here the CDR3 DNA reads TGCGCCAGCAGCCAAAAACCGGGACTAGCGGGGAACCAAGAGACCCAGTACTTC. Its translation: CASSQKPGLAGNQETQYF.

This chain connects TRBV12-3 or TRBV12-4 to TRBJ2-1; D not resolved. This CDR3 has 11 amino acids. The germline V and J ends were trimmed by 6 bases and 10 bases, with 10 bases remaining between them. CDR3 amino acids: CASSPLIEQFF. Written as DNA, the CDR3 is TGTGCCAGCAGCCCCCTTATAGAGCAGTTCTTC.

The chain combines TRBV11-3 with TRBJ2-6, with a tentative D call TRBD1 (7 bases). V was pared by 4 bases and J by 4 bases, with 11 bases between. CDR3 length: 15 amino acids. The germline V gene has CDR1 SGHNT and CDR2 YENEEA. The CDR3 loop reads CASSSRGVGANVLTF. DNA of the CDR3: TGTGCCAGCAGCTCCAGGGGGGTAGGGGCCAACGTCCTGACTTTC.

The chain carries TRBV19 and TRBJ2-3, with unresolved D. V was trimmed by 7 bases and J by 0 bases, leaving 14 bases between them. The germline V gene has CDR1 LNHDA and CDR2 SQIVND (reference sequence). The CDR3 totals 15 residues. CDR3 residues: CASKIAGTSTDTQYF. The CDR3 DNA is TGTGCCAGTAAAATCGCTGGAACTAGCACAGATACGCAGTATTTT.

The chain is built from TRBV6-4 and TRBJ2-7; no definite D call. V was shortened by 2 bases and J by 3 bases, with 11 bases between the two germline ends. This CDR3 has 14 amino acids. Germline CDR1 MRHNA, CDR2 SNTAGT. For the CDR3, the DNA is TGTGCCAGCAGTGACGGAAATTGGGGCTACGAGCAGTACTTC. Protein product: CASSDGNWGYEQYF.

V is TRBV12-5 and J is TRBJ2-1; TRBD2 aligns across 8 bases. The trim removed 0 bases at V and 7 bases at J, leaving 2 bases unmatched. CDR1 and CDR2 (germline): LGHNT, FRNRAP. This CDR3 is 14 amino acids long. CDR3 sequence: CASGLVLAENEQFF. The CDR3 DNA is TGTGCTAGTGGTTTGGTACTAGCGGAAAATGAGCAGTTCTTC.

This sequence joins TRBV5-6 and TRBJ1-1; D remains unclear. V lost 6 bases and J 8 bases, leaving 14 bases between the germline ends. This CDR3 has 12 amino acids. Germline assignment: CDR1 SGHDT and CDR2 YYEEEE. In nucleotides, the CDR3 is TGTGCCAGCAACCAAGATGCGGGAGAAGCTTTCTTT. It codes for CASNQDAGEAFF.

This rearrangement joins TRBV30 to TRBJ1-2; D not certain. This CDR3 is 12 amino acids long. Deletions cut 0 bases from V and 8 bases from J, with 10 bases between. CDR1 and CDR2 from the germline V gene are GTSNPN and SVGIG (reference sequence). CDR3 nucleotide sequence: TGTGCCTGGAGTGTACGAGCGGGAGGCTACACCTTC. It is translated as CAWSVRAGGYTF.

The CDR3 spells CASSKTSGVTVTQYF. In DNA form, the CDR3 reads TGTGCCAGCAGCAAGACTAGCGGGGTGACTGTAACGCAGTATTTT. The chain combines TRBV7-2 with TRBJ2-3, with 11 bases lining up with TRBD2. The CDR3 runs 15 residues. V was clipped by 5 bases and J by 9 bases; unmatched bases: 10. The germline V gene has CDR1 SGHTA and CDR2 FQGNSA.

V is TRBV5-1 and J is TRBJ1-1, with unresolved D. This CDR3 comprises 13 residues. With 0 bases removed from V and 4 bases from J, the gap between germline ends came to 7 bases. CDR1 SGHRS and CDR2 YFSETQ come from the germline V gene. The CDR3 region has the DNA TGCGCCAGCAGCTTGGTGGCAGCCACTGAAGCTTTCTTT. Translated, it gives CASSLVAATEAFF.

The J gene is TRBJ1-1, the V gene TRBV6-5; no clear D. Trimming removed 6 bases at V and 1 base at J, with 6 bases between. Germline CDR1 and CDR2: MNHEY and SVGAGI. CDR3 length: 12 amino acids. CDR3 in DNA: TGTGCCAGCAGGCTTGGGAACACTGAAGCTTTCTTT. Translating gives CASRLGNTEAFF.

CDR3 nucleotide sequence: TGTGCCAGTAAGTTGGCATCTCAGGGTCATGGCTACACCTTC. Translated: CASKLASQGHGYTF. The rearrangement links TRBV19 to TRBJ1-2; D is perhaps TRBD1 (5 bases). CDR1 and CDR2 from the germline V gene are LNHDA and SQIVND (reference sequence). Trimming removed 7 bases at V and 6 bases at J, with 18 bases between. This CDR3 comprises 14 residues.

J is TRBJ1-2 and V is TRBV30; possibly TRBD1 for D (6 bases). The CDR3 contains 15 residues. The germline gives CDR1 GTSNPN, CDR2 SVGIG (reference sequence). Trimming pared 6 bases from V and 7 bases from J, leaving 24 bases between. The CDR3 DNA is TGTGCCTGTACCGAGGGGGGAACGCCGCGAGGTGGCTACACCTTC. Translation: CACTEGGTPRGGYTF.

The genes are TRBV4-1 and TRBJ2-7; D call uncertain. Germline assignment: CDR1 MGHRA and CDR2 YSYEKL. The ends were cut back, 0 bases at V and 2 bases at J, with 11 bases in the middle. This CDR3 has 15 amino acids. CDR3 protein: CASSQDKRWPYEQYF. The CDR3 DNA reads TGCGCCAGCAGCCAAGATAAGAGGTGGCCCTACGAGCAGTACTTC.

The rearrangement links TRBV9 to TRBJ2-6; 9 nucleotides agree with TRBD1. The germline V gene encodes CDR1 SGDLS and CDR2 YYNGEE. This CDR3 spans 18 amino acids. J lost 2 bases, V lost 1 base, and 7 bases had no gene match. The CDR3, as DNA: TGTGCCAGCAGCGTAAAGCGGGACAGGGTAGCTGGGGCCAACGTCCTGACTTTC. Its protein product is CASSVKRDRVAGANVLTF.

The chain employs TRBV6-5 and TRBJ2-1; possible D gene TRBD2, 5 bases. The V gene lost 6 bases and the J gene lost 1 base, with 7 bases spanning the gap. This CDR3 is built from 13 residues. Germline values: CDR1 MNHEY, CDR2 SVGAGI. The CDR3 DNA sequence: TGTGCCAGCAGGGGGAGTTCCTACAATGAGCAGTTCTTC. Protein: CASRGSSYNEQFF.

This clone qualifies as medium-sized. The genes are TRBV28 and TRBJ1-1; D is unclear. The CDR3 has 14 amino acids. Trimming removed 2 bases from V and 2 bases from J, with 9 bases in between. Per germline, CDR1 MDHEN and CDR2 SYDVKM. The CDR3 DNA reads TGTGCCAGCAGTTTAAGCTGGACCAACACTGAAGCTTTCTTT. Residues: CASSLSWTNTEAFF. The complete variable domain, with remaining parts taken from reference TRBV28 and TRBJ1-1, reads DVKVTQSSRYLVKRTGEKVFLECVQDMDHENMFWYRQDPGLGLRLIYFSYDVKMKEKGDIPEGYSVSREKKERFSLILESASTNQTSMYLCASSLSWTNTEAFFGQGTRLTVV.

The chain employs TRBV30 and TRBJ2-1; no clear D. The V and J ends lost 4 bases and 8 bases respectively, with 15 bases between them. The germline gives CDR1 GTSNPN, CDR2 SVGIG (reference sequence). This CDR3 region has 13 residues. This chain's CDR3 is CAWKQPFLDEQFF. CDR3 sequence (DNA): TGTGCCTGGAAACAACCGTTTCTGGATGAGCAGTTCTTC.